Following are 24 T cell receptor beta chains from one sample sequenced in a study of CD4+ T cells in melanoma. Some clones are missing from TCRdb's copy, which holds only in-frame ones; the method was immunoSEQ multiplex PCR. Counted here are approximately 12,000 clones, about 66% occurring once; the ten biggest clones make up roughly 12%. Sequencing input: cells from a culture (not recorded whether cultured in vitro). These receptors all stem from a human donor with melanoma.

This clone was counted a few times. The chain recombines TRBV5-1 with TRBJ2-7, with 8 bases matching TRBD2. V lost 4 bases, J lost 7 bases, and 13 bases stayed unmatched. The germline CDR1 and CDR2 sequences are SGHRS and YFSETQ. The CDR3 has 15 amino acids. In DNA, the CDR3 is TGCGCCAGCAGCAAGATCAGCGGGGGAGTTGATGAGCAGTACTTC. Residues: CASSKISGGVDEQYF.

This clone came up a few times. The V call is TRBV6-6, the J call TRBJ1-5, with TRBD1 matching 9 bases. The CDR3 runs to 16 residues. Germline V CDR1 and CDR2: MNHNY, SVGAGI (reference sequence). After removal of 8 bases from V and 0 bases from J, the junction contained 8 bases not matched to a gene. The CDR3 protein is CASRVTGGNSNQPQHF. In nucleotides, the CDR3 is TGTGCCAGCCGCGTGACAGGGGGAAATAGCAATCAGCCCCAGCATTTT.

This chain links TRBV5-1 with TRBJ2-3; D is uncertain. The CDR3 is made up of 13 amino acids. Trimming shortened V by 2 bases and J by 3 bases, and 7 bases separated the two germline ends. Germline assignment: CDR1 SGHRS and CDR2 YFSETQ. The chain's CDR3 is CASSLIGTDTQYF. CDR3 in DNA: TGCGCCAGCAGCTTAATAGGTACAGATACGCAGTATTTT.

The J gene is TRBJ1-2, the V gene TRBV7-8; TRBD1 aligns across 12 bases. The junction had 7 bases not matched to a gene; V was cut back by 6 bases and J by 8 bases. Germline V gives CDR1 SGHVS, CDR2 FQNEAQ. The CDR3 loop spans 14 amino acids. The CDR3 nucleotides are TGTGCCAGCAGGTTGCCGGGACAGGGGGCGGGCTACACCTTC. As protein: CASRLPGQGAGYTF.

The CDR3 protein is CASSVGTGTEAFF. CDR3 DNA sequence: TGTGCCAGCAGTGTCGGGACAGGCACTGAAGCTTTCTTT. V gene TRBV2 combines with J gene TRBJ1-1; 8 nucleotides agree with TRBD1. V trimming: 4 bases; J trimming: 4 bases; junction bases outside the gene matches: 2. Germline V gene data show CDR1 as SNHLY and CDR2 as FYNNEI. The CDR3 contains 13 residues.

This clone was counted once. The rearrangement joins TRBV18 to TRBJ2-5; D possibly uses TRBD1 or TRBD2 (6 bases each). Germline CDR1 and CDR2: KGHSH and LQKENI. This CDR3 contains 13 residues. The V and J ends lost 0 bases and 5 bases respectively, with 7 bases between them. In DNA form, the CDR3 reads TGTGCCAGCTCACCACCGGGGGGCGAGACCCAGTACTTC. It codes for CASSPPGGETQYF.

This clone was seen more than once but under ten times. This chain links TRBV2 with TRBJ1-6, with D possibly matching TRBD1 (6 bases). With 8 bases removed from V and 16 bases from J, the gap between germline ends came to 21 bases. Looked up from germline, CDR1 is SNHLY and CDR2 is FYNNEI. The length of the CDR3 is 13 residues. The CDR3, as DNA: TGTGCCAGCTCTCAGGGGACTCCCCCGGGGCTCCACTTT. It is translated as CASSQGTPPGLHF.

This clone has a handful of counts. The rearrangement joins TRBV5-4 to TRBJ2-1; the D gene is possibly TRBD1 (6 bases). This CDR3 contains 17 residues. CDR1 and CDR2 from the germline V gene are SGHNT and YYREEE (reference sequence). With 0 bases removed from V and 2 bases from J, the gap between germline ends came to 15 bases. This CDR3 reads CASSLGGRAAPYNEQFF. CDR3 nucleotide sequence: TGTGCCAGCAGCTTGGGGGGGCGGGCGGCTCCCTACAATGAGCAGTTCTTC.

The chain employs TRBV7-9 and TRBJ2-1; 8 bases align to TRBD2. J lost 0 bases, V lost 5 bases, and 6 bases had no gene match. Germline values: CDR1 SEHNR, CDR2 FQNEAQ (reference sequence). This CDR3 has 16 residues. The CDR3 DNA is TGTGCCAGCAGCCCAAAGCGGGGGAGCTCCTACAATGAGCAGTTCTTC. It specifies CASSPKRGSSYNEQFF. Full variable domain (missing parts from reference TRBV7-9 and TRBJ2-1): DTGVSQNPRHKITKRGQNVTFRCDPISEHNRLYWYRQTLGQGPEFLTYFQNEAQLEKSRLLSDRFSAERPKGSFSTLEIQRTEQGDSAMYLCASSPKRGSSYNEQFFGPGTRLTVL.

The CDR3 nucleotides are TGTGCCAGTACGGACAGGGGGCTCAACCCCTATGGCTACACCTTC. Protein: CASTDRGLNPYGYTF. The chain recombines TRBV6-5 with TRBJ1-2; 11 nucleotides line up with TRBD1. The junction had 10 bases not matched to a gene; V was cut back by 9 bases and J by 4 bases. This CDR3 contains 15 residues. The germline V gene has CDR1 MNHEY and CDR2 SVGAGI.

The chain joins TRBV19 to TRBJ2-7; weak D call: TRBD2 (5 bases). The V end lost 5 bases, the J end lost 0 bases, and 11 bases lay between the germline ends. CDR3 length: 14 amino acids. Germline CDR1 LNHDA, CDR2 SQIVND (reference sequence). The CDR3 is CASSSTRDSYEQYF. For the CDR3, the DNA is TGTGCCAGTAGTTCTACTAGGGACTCCTACGAGCAGTACTTC. Complete variable domain (other parts from reference TRBV19 and TRBJ2-7): DGGITQSPKYLFRKEGQNVTLSCEQNLNHDAMYWYRQDPGQGLRLIYYSQIVNDFQKGDIAEGYSVSREKKESFPLTVTSAQKNPTAFYLCASSSTRDSYEQYFGPGTRLTVT.

This clone has more than one count but fewer than ten. The V and J genes are TRBV5-1 and TRBJ1-3; TRBD1 might be the D (6 bases). Germline assignment: CDR1 SGHRS and CDR2 YFSETQ. Trimming shortened V by 0 bases and J by 2 bases, and 9 bases separated the two germline ends. This CDR3 region has 15 residues. DNA for the CDR3: TGCGCCAGCAGCTTGGCAGGGGACGCTGGAAACACCATATATTTT. Translated: CASSLAGDAGNTIYF.

This chain connects TRBV6-1 to TRBJ2-3; TRBD2 might be the D (6 bases). The germline V gene encodes CDR1 MNHNS and CDR2 SASEGT. The V and J ends lost 8 bases and 6 bases respectively, with 21 bases between them. The CDR3 covers 15 residues. The CDR3 DNA reads TGTGCCAGCGGGGTTGCTCGGGCGGGGACGGATACGCAGTATTTT. The encoded protein is CASGVARAGTDTQYF.

The V gene is TRBV19, the J gene TRBJ2-1, with 9 bases aligning to TRBD2. With V trimmed by 5 bases and J by 9 bases, 11 bases remained unmatched. This CDR3 has 15 amino acids. Looked up from germline, CDR1 is LNHDA and CDR2 is SQIVND (reference sequence). The CDR3 nucleotides read TGTGCCAGTAGTCTCCCAGCGGGGGGAGCCGGTGAGCAGTTCTTC. Protein sequence: CASSLPAGGAGEQFF.

There are a few counts of this clone. The chain has TRBV5-1 and TRBJ2-2; 8 nucleotides match TRBD1. V shed 5 bases, J shed 13 bases, and the junction held 13 bases outside the gene matches. The CDR3 spans 14 residues. Germline-derived CDR1 and CDR2 are SGHRS and YFSETQ. The CDR3 DNA sequence: TGCGCCAGCAGTAGAACACGGGACAGGTCTGCGCTGTTTTTT. Its protein is CASSRTRDRSALFF.

The V and J genes are TRBV11-1 and TRBJ1-2; possible D gene TRBD1, 6 bases. This CDR3 region has 14 residues. Germline V CDR1 and CDR2: SGHAT, FQDESV (reference sequence). V shed 4 bases and J shed 2 bases, with 11 bases lying between them. The CDR3 DNA follows: TGTGCCAGCAGCTCTACAGGGACCAACTATGGCTACACCTTC. It encodes CASSSTGTNYGYTF.

The V and J genes are TRBV4-2 and TRBJ1-6; 10 nucleotides align to TRBD1. Looked up from germline, CDR1 is LGHNA and CDR2 is YNFKEQ. The CDR3 runs 15 residues. The V and J ends lost 4 bases and 5 bases, in that order; junction bases with no gene match: 2. Written as DNA, the CDR3 is TGTGCCAGCAGCCGCGGACAGGGGGATAATTCACCCCTCCACTTT. Protein product: CASSRGQGDNSPLHF.

The V gene is TRBV25-1, the J gene TRBJ1-5; a possible D gene is TRBD1 (6 bases). V lost 6 bases, J lost 8 bases, and 20 bases lay in between. Germline loops: CDR1 MGHDK, CDR2 SYGVNS. CDR3 length equals 15 residues. This CDR3 is CASSSGTYPSEPQHF. The DNA for the CDR3 is TGTGCCAGCAGCTCCGGGACATACCCATCGGAGCCCCAGCATTTT.

This clone was seen a few times. V usage is TRBV2 and J usage is TRBJ2-7, with a possible D match to TRBD1 (6 bases). The germline V gene encodes CDR1 SNHLY and CDR2 FYNNEI. V lost 3 bases, J lost 5 bases, and 14 bases lay in between. CDR3 length equals 14 residues. CDR3 in DNA: TGTGCCAGCAGTGATTATTTCTCAGGGGACGAGCAGTACTTC. Amino acid sequence: CASSDYFSGDEQYF. The full variable domain, in which reference TRBV2 and TRBJ2-7 provide the parts outside the CDR3, is EPEVTQTPSHQVTQMGQEVILRCVPISNHLYFYWYRQILGQKVEFLVSFYNNEISEKSEIFDDQFSVERPDGSNFTLKIRSTKLEDSAMYFCASSDYFSGDEQYFGPGTRLTVT.

J is TRBJ2-1 and V is TRBV7-9, with D hard to call. The germline CDR1 and CDR2 sequences are SEHNR and FQNEAQ (reference sequence). The CDR3 sequence is 16 residues long. Trimming removed 5 bases at V and 2 bases at J, with 16 bases between. CDR3 protein: CASSPLSGATYNEQFF. The CDR3 DNA is TGTGCCAGCAGCCCCTTATCGGGTGCGACCTACAATGAGCAGTTCTTC.

This rearrangement joins TRBV9 to TRBJ2-7; a possible D gene is TRBD1 (5 bases). Germline lookup yields CDR1 SGDLS and CDR2 YYNGEE. Trimming removed 5 bases from V and 6 bases from J, with 12 bases in between. This CDR3 is built from 12 residues. In nucleotides, the CDR3 is TGTGCCAGCAGTTCCCAGGGCGCCGAGCAGTACTTC. Encoded protein: CASSSQGAEQYF.

The rearrangement joins TRBV5-1 to TRBJ2-4; no firm D call. Trimming shortened V by 4 bases and J by 6 bases, and 14 bases separated the two germline ends. Germline V gives CDR1 SGHRS, CDR2 YFSETQ. This CDR3 contains 14 residues. The CDR3 here is CASSPDPPINIQYF. The DNA for the CDR3 is TGCGCCAGCAGCCCCGATCCCCCCATAAACATTCAGTACTTC.

This clone was counted between two and nine times. The rearrangement joins TRBV6-6 to TRBJ1-2, with 11 bases identical to TRBD1. The CDR3 is made up of 11 amino acids. J lost 9 bases, V lost 10 bases, and 4 bases had no gene match. Germline V gives CDR1 MNHNY, CDR2 SVGAGI (reference sequence). The CDR3 protein is CATGTGGRYTF. CDR3 nucleotides: TGTGCCACTGGGACAGGGGGACGCTACACCTTC.

CDR3 DNA sequence: TGTGCCAGCAGCATAGGGTACAGGGCCACTGAAGCTTTCTTT. Protein sequence: CASSIGYRATEAFF. This chain connects TRBV7-6 to TRBJ1-1; perhaps TRBD1 as D (6 bases). The length of the CDR3 is 14 residues. V lost 5 bases and J 4 bases, leaving 14 bases between the germline ends. CDR1 is SGHVS, CDR2 FNYEAQ, per germline.